The 32 T cell receptor beta chains listed next were all sequenced from one sample in a study of blood T cell repertoires in COVID-19. TCRdb's copy holds only in-frame clones and misses some; the assay was immunoSEQ multiplex PCR. Here the sample spans about 430,000 clones, approximately 90% being singletons. The sequenced material came from peripheral blood. The receptors originated from a man between 18 and 29 years old with COVID-19, enrolled during active disease.

The V gene is TRBV6-4, the J gene TRBJ2-2; maybe TRBD1 (6 bases). CDR3 length: 13 residues. Germline CDR1 and CDR2: MRHNA and SNTAGT. The V and J ends lost 3 bases and 7 bases respectively, with 9 bases between them. This CDR3 is CASSDWGHGELFF. CDR3 bases: TGTGCCAGCAGTGATTGGGGGCACGGGGAGCTGTTTTTT.

V gene TRBV11-2 combines with J gene TRBJ1-4, with D unresolved. This CDR3 has 15 amino acids. Trimming took 0 bases from V and 8 from J, leaving 13 bases between them. The germline V gene encodes CDR1 SGHAT and CDR2 FQNNGV. The CDR3 spells CASSLDAGKGEKLFF. For the CDR3, the DNA is TGTGCCAGCAGCTTAGATGCGGGAAAGGGAGAAAAACTGTTTTTT.

This clone was detected only once. The chain has TRBV4-1 and TRBJ2-7; 9 bases agree with TRBD1. The length of the CDR3 is 16 residues. V gave up 3 bases and J gave up 2 bases; unmatched junction bases: 8. The V gene's germline CDR1 is MGHRA and CDR2 YSYEKL. CDR3 in amino acids: CASSHSRTGDPYEQYF. CDR3 nucleotide sequence: TGCGCCAGCAGCCACAGTCGGACAGGGGACCCCTACGAGCAGTACTTC.

The J gene is TRBJ2-7, the V gene TRBV2; no reliable D call. Per the germline V gene, CDR1 is SNHLY and CDR2 is FYNNEI. This CDR3 contains 14 residues. Between the trimmed V and J ends, which lost 7 bases and 5 bases, there was a span of 18 bases. The CDR3 protein is CASKLGLLNDEQYF. CDR3 coding DNA: TGTGCCAGCAAGTTGGGCCTACTTAACGACGAGCAGTACTTC.

The rearrangement links TRBV3-1 (or the pseudogene TRBV3-2) to TRBJ2-7; 7 bases line up with TRBD1. The germline V gene has CDR1 LGHDT and CDR2 YNNKEL (reference sequence). V lost 2 bases, J lost 3 bases, and 10 bases stayed unmatched. The CDR3 runs to 16 residues. In DNA, the CDR3 is TGTGCCAGCAGCCAACACGGGACAGTGGCCGGCTACGAGCAGTACTTC. This encodes CASSQHGTVAGYEQYF.

The chain links TRBV19 to TRBJ2-7; D perhaps matches TRBD1 (6 bases). Germline values: CDR1 LNHDA, CDR2 SQIVND (reference sequence). The CDR3 has 14 amino acids. The germline V and J ends were trimmed by 6 bases and 6 bases, with 18 bases remaining between them. The CDR3 reads CASSPGTRQPEQYF. In DNA form, the CDR3 reads TGTGCCAGTAGCCCCGGGACACGACAACCCGAGCAGTACTTC. Supplemented by reference TRBV19 and TRBJ2-7, the full variable domain reads DGGITQSPKYLFRKEGQNVTLSCEQNLNHDAMYWYRQDPGQGLRLIYYSQIVNDFQKGDIAEGYSVSREKKESFPLTVTSAQKNPTAFYLCASSPGTRQPEQYFGPGTRLTVT.

The V and J genes are TRBV6-5 and TRBJ1-1; no definite D call. V was shortened by 8 bases and J by 5 bases, with 18 bases between the two germline ends. CDR3 length: 14 amino acids. Germline V CDR1 and CDR2: MNHEY, SVGAGI. CDR3 residues: CASRPDTLRTEAFF. The DNA of the CDR3 is TGTGCCAGCCGCCCCGACACCTTAAGAACTGAAGCTTTCTTT.

The CDR3 DNA sequence: TGTGCCAGCAGCTCCGGGACAGCACCGCAGTTCTTC. It codes for CASSSGTAPQFF. This chain links TRBV7-2 with TRBJ2-1; TRBD1 matches at 7 bases. V shed 4 bases, J shed 12 bases, and the junction held 6 bases outside the gene matches. This CDR3 contains 12 residues. Germline assignment: CDR1 SGHTA and CDR2 FQGNSA.

This clone occurred once. V and J are TRBV15 and TRBJ2-1, with D unresolved. Germline lookup yields CDR1 LNHNV and CDR2 YYDKDF (reference sequence). The CDR3 has 12 amino acids. With 4 bases removed from V and 8 bases from J, the gap between germline ends came to 9 bases. The CDR3 reads CATSTDQDEQFF. The CDR3 DNA sequence: TGTGCCACCAGCACAGATCAGGATGAGCAGTTCTTC.

The sample holds a few counts of this clone. The genes are TRBV18 and TRBJ1-6, with a tentative D call TRBD1 (6 bases). The V gene lost 4 bases and the J gene lost 9 bases, with 13 bases spanning the gap. Germline CDR1 reads KGHSH; CDR2 reads LQKENI. This CDR3 is 14 amino acids long. The CDR3 loop is CASSLGGLASPLHF. Written as DNA, the CDR3 is TGTGCCAGCTCACTGGGGGGGCTGGCTTCACCCCTCCACTTT.

This sequence joins TRBV2 and TRBJ2-3, with D possibly being TRBD1 (6 bases). V lost 8 bases and J lost 6, with 18 bases in between. From germline, CDR1 is SNHLY and CDR2 FYNNEI. The CDR3 is 14 residues long. DNA of the CDR3: TGTGCCAGCCGAGCAGGGGCCTCCGGGGATACGCAGTATTTT. Protein sequence: CASRAGASGDTQYF. Supplemented by reference TRBV2 and TRBJ2-3, the full variable domain reads EPEVTQTPSHQVTQMGQEVILRCVPISNHLYFYWYRQILGQKVEFLVSFYNNEISEKSEIFDDQFSVERPDGSNFTLKIRSTKLEDSAMYFCASRAGASGDTQYFGPGTRLTVL.

This chain links TRBV5-6 with TRBJ2-7; tentative D call: TRBD1 (6 bases). Germline CDR1 SGHDT, CDR2 YYEEEE. CDR3 length equals 13 residues. The ends were cut back, 2 bases at V and 2 bases at J, with 8 bases in the middle. CDR3: CASSFRGTYEQYF. The CDR3 DNA reads as TGTGCCAGCAGCTTCAGGGGTACCTACGAGCAGTACTTC.

V is TRBV18 and J is TRBJ1-2, with TRBD1 as a possible D gene (6 bases). V was pared by 3 bases and J by 5 bases, with 16 bases between. The CDR3 sequence is 15 residues long. CDR1 is KGHSH and CDR2 is LQKENI in the germline V gene. The CDR3 loop is CASSPENRVGYGYTF. CDR3 nucleotides: TGTGCCAGCTCACCCGAAAACAGGGTAGGGTATGGCTACACCTTC. Using reference TRBV18 and TRBJ1-2 for the parts outside the CDR3, the full variable domain is NAGVMQNPRHLVRRRGQEARLRCSPMKGHSHVYWYRQLPEEGLKFMVYLQKENIIDESGMPKERFSAEFPKEGPSILRIQQVVRGDSAAYFCASSPENRVGYGYTFGSGTRLTVV.

The chain combines TRBV7-9 with TRBJ1-6, with a weak D call TRBD1 (5 bases). The ends were cut back, 3 bases at V and 7 bases at J, with 7 bases in the middle. Germline CDR1 reads SEHNR; CDR2 reads FQNEAQ (reference sequence). The CDR3 consists of 13 residues. The CDR3 DNA reads as TGTGCCAGCAGCTTGGGGGGAAATTCACCCCTCCACTTT. Its translation is CASSLGGNSPLHF.

The chain couples TRBV24-1 to TRBJ2-2, with 9 bases fitting TRBD2. The length of the CDR3 is 16 residues. Germline loops: CDR1 KGHDR, CDR2 SFDVKD. V lost 4 bases, J lost 3 bases, and 5 bases stayed unmatched. The CDR3 region has the DNA TGTGCCACCAGTGAAACTAGCGGGTCGGACACCGGGGAGCTGTTTTTT. This gives the protein CATSETSGSDTGELFF.

V is TRBV18 and J is TRBJ2-5, with TRBD2 matching over 12 bases. The CDR3 sequence is 14 residues long. V lost 6 bases to trimming and J lost 5 bases; unmatched junction nucleotides: 4. Germline CDR1 and CDR2: KGHSH and LQKENI. CDR3 sequence: CASSGGLAGETQYF. DNA for the CDR3: TGTGCCAGCTCGGGAGGACTAGCGGGGGAGACCCAGTACTTC.

This rearrangement joins TRBV7-9 to TRBJ2-1; tentative D call: TRBD2 (6 bases). The length of the CDR3 is 16 residues. The V end lost 1 base, the J end lost 3 bases, and 13 bases lay between the germline ends. CDR1 SEHNR and CDR2 FQNEAQ come from the germline V gene (reference sequence). The CDR3 coding sequence is TGTGCCAGCAGCTTAGTTCCAGCGGGTTACTACAATGAGCAGTTCTTC. Its translation is CASSLVPAGYYNEQFF. The whole variable domain, filled in from reference TRBV7-9 and TRBJ2-1, reads DTGVSQNPRHKITKRGQNVTFRCDPISEHNRLYWYRQTLGQGPEFLTYFQNEAQLEKSRLLSDRFSAERPKGSFSTLEIQRTEQGDSAMYLCASSLVPAGYYNEQFFGPGTRLTVL.

The V call is TRBV6-5, the J call TRBJ1-1, with D uncertain. V lost 6 bases and J lost 1, with 6 bases in between. The CDR3 is made up of 12 amino acids. Germline CDR1 is MNHEY and CDR2 is SVGAGI. As DNA, the CDR3 is TGTGCCAGCAGATTCGGGAACACTGAAGCTTTCTTT. Translated: CASRFGNTEAFF.

The CDR3 DNA is TGCGCCAGCAGCCAAGCGGGACATCCGCAGTATTTT. Amino acids: CASSQAGHPQYF. V and J are TRBV4-1 and TRBJ2-3; the D gene is possibly TRBD1 (6 bases). Looked up from germline, CDR1 is MGHRA and CDR2 is YSYEKL. The ends were cut back, 1 base at V and 10 bases at J, with 9 bases in the middle. There are 12 residues in the CDR3.

The rearrangement links TRBV5-6 to TRBJ1-5; 7 bases align to TRBD1. After removal of 1 base from V and 6 bases from J, the junction contained 7 bases not matched to a gene. The CDR3 length is 15 residues. Germline values: CDR1 SGHDT, CDR2 YYEEEE. Here the CDR3 reads CASSLSRDSSQPQHF. Here the CDR3 DNA reads TGTGCCAGCAGCTTGTCCCGGGACAGTTCTCAGCCCCAGCATTTT.

This clone appeared a few times. The V gene is TRBV25-1, the J gene TRBJ1-4; 9 positions agree with TRBD1. The germline CDR1 and CDR2 sequences are MGHDK and SYGVNS. The V and J ends lost 4 bases and 5 bases, in that order; junction bases with no gene match: 2. CDR3 length: 14 residues. The CDR3 bases are TGTGCCAGCAGTGCCGGGACAGGGAATGAAAAACTGTTTTTT. Amino acids: CASSAGTGNEKLFF.

V and J are TRBV28 and TRBJ1-2, with TRBD1 as a possible D gene (5 bases). With 2 bases removed from V and 0 bases from J, the gap between germline ends came to 10 bases. CDR1 is MDHEN and CDR2 is SYDVKM in the germline V gene. CDR3 length equals 15 residues. CDR3 DNA: TGTGCCAGCAGTTTAGGGGGGACGGCTAACTATGGCTACACCTTC. It specifies CASSLGGTANYGYTF.

This chain joins TRBV14 and TRBJ2-3; D remains unclear. The CDR3 extends over 14 amino acids. Germline V gene lookup returns CDR1 SGHDN and CDR2 FVKESK. Trimming cost V 0 bases and J 4 bases, with 8 bases left between them. The CDR3 bases are TGTGCCAGCAGCCAAGATTTGGCCCCAGATACGCAGTATTTT. Amino acid sequence: CASSQDLAPDTQYF. Filled out from reference TRBV14 and TRBJ2-3, the complete variable domain reads EAGVTQFPSHSVIEKGQTVTLRCDPISGHDNLYWYRRVMGKEIKFLLHFVKESKQDESGMPNNRFLAERTGGTYSTLKVQPAELEDSGVYFCASSQDLAPDTQYFGPGTRLTVL.

The CDR3 DNA is TGTGCCAGCAGCTTAGCTCAACAGGTTAGGCACAATGAGCAGTTCTTC. It is translated as CASSLAQQVRHNEQFF. The chain recombines TRBV7-2 with TRBJ2-1; TRBD1 is a possible D gene (5 bases). V was trimmed by 0 bases and J by 5 bases, leaving 14 bases between them. CDR1 SGHTA and CDR2 FQGNSA come from the germline V gene. CDR3 length: 16 amino acids.

The V and J genes are TRBV19 and TRBJ1-1, with 7 bases that match TRBD1. CDR1 is LNHDA and CDR2 is SQIVND in the germline V gene (reference sequence). The CDR3 has 19 amino acids. With 1 base clipped from V and 5 bases from J, the junction kept 19 bases outside the gene matches. CDR3 DNA: TGTGCCAGTAGTATAGGGTCGGGCAGGACAGGAGGGCTTGGGACTGAAGCTTTCTTT. It encodes CASSIGSGRTGGLGTEAFF.

This clone has a single count. The chain has TRBV7-9 and TRBJ2-5; possibly TRBD2 for D (6 bases). Germline V gene data show CDR1 as SEHNR and CDR2 as FQNEAQ (reference sequence). There are 15 residues in the CDR3. The V end was cut by 5 bases, the J end by 2 bases, with 15 bases between. CDR3 protein: CASSPAGMRQETQYF. The CDR3, as DNA: TGTGCCAGCAGCCCTGCGGGAATGAGGCAAGAGACCCAGTACTTC.

This clone was counted once. V gene TRBV18 combines with J gene TRBJ2-7; possible D gene TRBD2, 6 bases. The CDR3 covers 16 residues. Trimming removed 1 base from V and 0 bases from J, with 13 bases in between. CDR1 and CDR2 (germline): KGHSH, LQKENI. In DNA form, the CDR3 reads TGTGCCAGCTCACCACGTTCTAGCGACAGCTCCTACGAGCAGTACTTC. Amino acid sequence: CASSPRSSDSSYEQYF.

This clone was recorded only once. This CDR3 is CASSYSYGTSGETQYF. Here the CDR3 DNA reads TGTGCCAGCAGTTACTCGTACGGGACTAGCGGAGAGACCCAGTACTTC. The chain couples TRBV6-5 to TRBJ2-5, with 11 bases aligning to TRBD2. This CDR3 contains 16 residues. The V and J ends lost 0 bases and 4 bases, in that order; junction bases with no gene match: 4. Germline V gene lookup returns CDR1 MNHEY and CDR2 SVGAGI.

This clone was seen once. The chain combines TRBV2 with TRBJ1-1, with 7 bases identical to TRBD1. Per germline, CDR1 SNHLY and CDR2 FYNNEI. The V and J ends lost 4 bases and 2 bases, in that order; junction bases with no gene match: 7. This CDR3 has 15 amino acids. This chain's CDR3 is CASSATGQPNTEAFF. DNA of the CDR3: TGTGCCAGCAGTGCCACGGGACAGCCAAACACTGAAGCTTTCTTT.

The chain recombines TRBV6-5 with TRBJ2-7; D may be TRBD1 (5 bases). There are 14 residues in the CDR3. V was shortened by 11 bases and J by 3 bases, with 20 bases between the two germline ends. From germline, CDR1 is MNHEY and CDR2 SVGAGI. CDR3 loop: CARRVGVGGYEQYF. In nucleotides, the CDR3 is TGTGCCCGCCGGGTAGGGGTTGGCGGCTACGAGCAGTACTTC.

The chain combines TRBV9 with TRBJ1-6; D not resolved. V lost 2 bases and J lost 12, with 9 bases in between. CDR3 size: 12 residues. The V gene's germline CDR1 is SGDLS and CDR2 YYNGEE. The CDR3 DNA follows: TGTGCCAGCAGCGTGAGTGCTAAACCCCTCCACTTT. It codes for CASSVSAKPLHF.

V usage is TRBV6-5 and J usage is TRBJ2-5, with D maybe TRBD2 (5 bases). The V end lost 10 bases, the J end lost 7 bases, and 22 bases lay between the germline ends. The CDR3 runs to 14 residues. Germline CDR1 and CDR2: MNHEY and SVGAGI. CDR3 in amino acids: CATHPPRGSRTQYF. CDR3 sequence (DNA): TGTGCCACCCATCCCCCCCGGGGAAGCCGGACCCAGTACTTC.